Described below is a single TCR beta chain sequence and its context. This sample was taken from a study of somatic mutations in cytotoxic T cells in rheumatoid arthritis. Between the trimmed V and J ends, which lost 2 bases and 9 bases, there was a span of 10 bases. The CDR3 has 13 residues. CDR1 MNHEY and CDR2 SVGAGI come from the germline V gene. Purity of the CD4+ and CD8+ cells, isolated by positive magnetic bead selection, was checked by flow cytometry. The table came from immunoSEQ multiplex PCR; TCRdb's copy has only in-frame clones and leaves some out. The sample has tens of thousands of clones; 82% are singletons.

The sample comprised CD8+ T cells sorted from blood. This TCR derives from a man over 45 in good health. This chain connects TRBV6-5 to TRBJ2-2; D remains unclear. CDR3 in DNA: TGTGCCAGCAGTTACGAGCACCCCAGGGAGCTGTTTTTT. It codes for CASSYEHPRELFF.